The 17 T cell receptor beta chains below come from one sample, sequenced in a study of Ad26.COV2.S vaccination and SARS-CoV-2 variants (dated by TCRdb to the early 2020s). Library generation was performed with the immunoSEQ multiplex PCR assay. Held by TCRdb, this immuneACCESS table contains in-frame sequences only and omits some clones. Under half of the omission traces to an unresolved V gene where checked; the cause of the rest is unknown. The sample table records hundreds of thousands of clones; roughly 90% of these occur just once. The biggest ten clones account for 6.4% of the sample. The intended sense of this specimen's treatment or condition label: about 20 received Ad26.COV2.S at low or high dose, single or two shots; 5 received placebo; per-sample allocation not given. For vaccine and placebo recipients, the sequenced repertoires came from samples collected on day 63 after the first injection.

The sequenced sample was peripheral blood, obtained in a trial of Ad26.COV2.S vaccine versus placebo. The receptors shown here come from a person aged 18-65 years who received the Ad26.COV2.S COVID-19 vaccine or a placebo.

This rearrangement joins TRBV4-2 to TRBJ1-2; D unclear. This CDR3 has 13 amino acids. The germline V gene encodes CDR1 LGHNA and CDR2 YNFKEQ. V lost 0 bases to trimming and J lost 8 bases, with 10 bases between them. This chain's CDR3 is CASSQEVEGGYTF. In DNA form, the CDR3 reads TGTGCCAGCAGCCAAGAGGTGGAAGGGGGCTACACCTTC.

The chain is built from TRBV6-5 and TRBJ1-6; possible D gene TRBD1, 5 bases. Germline CDR1 MNHEY, CDR2 SVGAGI. The V end was cut by 6 bases, the J end by 8 bases, with 11 bases between. CDR3 length equals 13 residues. The chain's CDR3 is CASRGRADSPLHF. CDR3 DNA sequence: TGTGCCAGCAGAGGCAGGGCGGATTCACCCCTCCACTTT.

In its sample, this clone was seen many times. The chain has TRBV20-1 and TRBJ2-5; no definite D call. Germline V gene lookup returns CDR1 DFQATT and CDR2 SNEGSKA (reference sequence). The CDR3 is 11 amino acids. V lost 3 bases and J lost 2, with 4 bases in between. The CDR3: CSASGQETQYF. CDR3 nucleotide sequence: TGCAGTGCTAGTGGGCAAGAGACCCAGTACTTC.

This rearrangement joins TRBV14 to TRBJ2-7; 11 bases fit TRBD2. V shed 8 bases and J 3 bases; nucleotides not matched to a gene: 9. Per the germline V gene, CDR1 is SGHDN and CDR2 is FVKESK. The CDR3 is 15 amino acids. The CDR3 nucleotides are TGTGCCAGCGGAACCGGGACTAGCGGTATCTACGAGCAGTACTTC. It specifies CASGTGTSGIYEQYF. Full variable domain (missing parts from reference TRBV14 and TRBJ2-7): EAGVTQFPSHSVIEKGQTVTLRCDPISGHDNLYWYRRVMGKEIKFLLHFVKESKQDESGMPNNRFLAERTGGTYSTLKVQPAELEDSGVYFCASGTGTSGIYEQYFGPGTRLTVT.

The chain couples TRBV19 to TRBJ2-1; 13 bases align to TRBD2. The CDR3 totals 14 residues. V lost 8 bases and J lost 7; bases outside the gene matches: 5. CDR1 LNHDA and CDR2 SQIVND come from the germline V gene (reference sequence). The CDR3: CASAPGLAGNEQFF. CDR3 in DNA: TGTGCCAGTGCGCCGGGACTAGCGGGAAATGAGCAGTTCTTC.

The chain carries TRBV24-1 and TRBJ1-6, with TRBD1 identical over 9 bases. The CDR3 has 15 residues. V shed 4 bases and J 11 bases; nucleotides not matched to a gene: 8. Germline V gives CDR1 KGHDR, CDR2 SFDVKD. CDR3 amino acids: CATSDQQGASPPLHF. In DNA, the CDR3 is TGTGCCACCAGTGACCAACAGGGGGCGTCGCCACCCCTCCACTTT.

The chain couples TRBV6-5 to TRBJ1-1; weak D call: TRBD1 (5 bases). The CDR3 extends over 14 amino acids. Germline CDR1 reads MNHEY; CDR2 reads SVGAGI. The V gene lost 6 bases and the J gene lost 4 bases, with 15 bases spanning the gap. DNA of the CDR3: TGTGCCAGCAGATTAAACAGGCAGGTCACTGAAGCTTTCTTT. Translating it yields CASRLNRQVTEAFF.

J is TRBJ2-7 and V is TRBV28; TRBD1 agrees at 9 bases. Germline CDR1 reads MDHEN; CDR2 reads SYDVKM. This CDR3 is 14 amino acids long. V gave up 6 bases and J gave up 6 bases; unmatched junction bases: 9. CDR3 coding DNA: TGTGCCAGCAGGCCTCGGGACAGGGCGAGCGAGCAGTACTTC. Its protein product is CASRPRDRASEQYF.

This chain connects TRBV5-6 to TRBJ1-2; no clear D gene. Germline assignment: CDR1 SGHDT and CDR2 YYEEEE. This CDR3 contains 15 residues. The V end lost 5 bases, the J end lost 8 bases, and 22 bases lay between the germline ends. CDR3 in DNA: TGTGCCAGCAGTTTCAGCCCAAGGCATGGGTTAGGCTACACCTTC. Its protein is CASSFSPRHGLGYTF. The full variable domain, in which reference TRBV5-6 and TRBJ1-2 provide the parts outside the CDR3, is DAGVTQSPTHLIKTRGQQVTLRCSPKSGHDTVSWYQQALGQGPQFIFQYYEEEERQRGNFPDRFSGHQFPNYSSELNVNALLLGDSALYLCASSFSPRHGLGYTFGSGTRLTVV.

The chain employs TRBV30 and TRBJ2-1; no clear D. Germline V gene sequence: CDR1 GTSNPN, CDR2 SVGIG (reference sequence). Trimming removed 1 base from V and 7 bases from J, with 8 bases in between. This CDR3 comprises 12 residues. The CDR3 loop is CAWSATRNEQFF. CDR3 bases: TGTGCCTGGAGTGCGACTCGGAATGAGCAGTTCTTC.

The genes are TRBV4-3 and TRBJ1-3, with D possibly being TRBD1 (5 bases). Trimming removed 1 base at V and 0 bases at J, with 13 bases between. The CDR3 is 17 residues long. Germline V gene lookup returns CDR1 LGHNA and CDR2 YSLEER. In DNA form, the CDR3 reads TGCGCCAGCAGCCAAGCCGCAGACAGAAGCTCTGGAAACACCATATATTTT. This translates into CASSQAADRSSGNTIYF.

This chain uses TRBV3-1 (or the pseudogene TRBV3-2) with TRBJ2-7; D gene uncertain. The CDR3 covers 17 residues. Trimming left V 2 bases short and J 0 bases short, with 17 bases between. The germline V gene has CDR1 LGHDT and CDR2 YNNKEL (reference sequence). CDR3 nucleotides: TGTGCCAGCAGCCAACAAAGCCCCCAGCAAGGCTCCTACGAGCAGTACTTC. The encoded protein is CASSQQSPQQGSYEQYF.

V is TRBV19 and J is TRBJ1-1; 7 positions agree with TRBD1. Trimming took 5 bases from V and 10 from J; bases not matched to a gene: 16. The CDR3 runs to 15 residues. Germline V CDR1 and CDR2: LNHDA, SQIVND (reference sequence). The CDR3 nucleotides read TGTGCCAGTAGTCAAAACAGGGGAAAGGGTGGTGGAGCTTTCTTT. This translates into CASSQNRGKGGGAFF.

The chain links TRBV3-1 (or the pseudogene TRBV3-2) to TRBJ2-7, with 8 bases identical to TRBD2. V lost 1 base and J lost 1; bases outside the gene matches: 6. Per germline, CDR1 LGHDT and CDR2 YNNKEL (reference sequence). The CDR3 extends over 16 amino acids. CDR3 sequence: CASSQGLAGLSYEQYF. CDR3 in DNA: TGTGCCAGCAGCCAAGGGCTAGCGGGCCTTTCCTACGAGCAGTACTTC.

The CDR3 sequence: CASSSHEAGQETQYF. The CDR3 nucleotides are TGTGCCAGCAGCTCCCATGAGGCCGGTCAAGAGACCCAGTACTTC. The chain employs TRBV5-4 and TRBJ2-5, with D unresolved. Trimming shortened V by 3 bases and J by 2 bases, and 14 bases separated the two germline ends. Germline lookup yields CDR1 SGHNT and CDR2 YYREEE (reference sequence). The CDR3 runs 15 residues.

This clone was observed a few times. The CDR3 loop reads CASSHTAEAGRTYEQYF. The CDR3 DNA sequence: TGCGCCAGCAGCCACACCGCCGAGGCGGGTAGGACCTACGAGCAGTACTTC. The rearrangement joins TRBV4-3 to TRBJ2-7; D is possibly TRBD2 (5 bases). This CDR3 has 17 residues. CDR1 LGHNA and CDR2 YSLEER come from the germline V gene. Between the trimmed V and J ends, which lost 3 bases and 2 bases, there was a span of 20 bases.

For the CDR3, the DNA is TGTGCCAGCACCCGGACTAGTTTGCGGGGAGTGGCAGTC. Its protein is CASTRTSLRGVAV. V usage is TRBV28 and J usage is TRBJ2-7; TRBD2 matches at 7 bases. Germline V gives CDR1 MDHEN, CDR2 SYDVKM. The CDR3 length is 13 residues.